This section outlines one TCR beta chain sequence together with its context. This sample was included in a study of control samples from healthy donors and cancer patients. Clones were sequenced by immunoSEQ multiplex PCR, and TCRdb holds only the in-frame ones, with some missing. The table has 55,000 to 80,000 clones, about nine tenths seen once. CDR3 length: 13 residues. The V and J ends lost 0 bases and 7 bases respectively, with 8 bases between them. Germline V gives CDR1 SGDLS, CDR2 YYNGEE. V is TRBV9 and J is TRBJ2-1, with D possibly matching TRBD1 (5 bases). The sequenced sample was PBMCs. The clonotype comes from a man aged 55 to 69 with colorectal cancer. CDR3 sequence reads: CASSVDRMNEQFF. For the CDR3, the DNA is TGTGCCAGCAGCGTAGACAGGATGAATGAGCAGTTCTTC.